This TCR beta chain was captured in a study of PD-1 blockade in classical Hodgkin lymphoma. Broader study findings: Prior to therapy, complete responders displayed diversity much like that of newly diagnosed patients.

Produced via immunoSEQ multiplex PCR; TCRdb's table is partial and in-frame only. The sample includes approximately 93,000 clones, around 80% of them seen just once. Time point reported: cycle 4 day 1 (C4D1), after less than seven weeks of nivolumab. Brentuximab vedotin exposure varied, and every patient relapsed after autologous stem cell transplantation. The CDR3 sequence is 15 residues long. V dropped 0 bases and J dropped 3; count of bases not matched to a gene: 5. Germline-derived CDR1 and CDR2 are MNHEY and SVGAGI. Details on this clone: Its antigen is undetermined.

The sequencing here drew on peripheral blood mononuclear cells (PBMCs), taken before the fourth cycle of nivolumab. The chain has TRBV6-5 and TRBJ2-7; the match to TRBD1 covers 7 bases. The receptor was derived from a human donor with classical Hodgkin lymphoma. The CDR3 region has the DNA TGTGCCAGCAGTTACTCGATAGGACAGGTCTACGAGCAGTACTTC. Protein product: CASSYSIGQVYEQYF.